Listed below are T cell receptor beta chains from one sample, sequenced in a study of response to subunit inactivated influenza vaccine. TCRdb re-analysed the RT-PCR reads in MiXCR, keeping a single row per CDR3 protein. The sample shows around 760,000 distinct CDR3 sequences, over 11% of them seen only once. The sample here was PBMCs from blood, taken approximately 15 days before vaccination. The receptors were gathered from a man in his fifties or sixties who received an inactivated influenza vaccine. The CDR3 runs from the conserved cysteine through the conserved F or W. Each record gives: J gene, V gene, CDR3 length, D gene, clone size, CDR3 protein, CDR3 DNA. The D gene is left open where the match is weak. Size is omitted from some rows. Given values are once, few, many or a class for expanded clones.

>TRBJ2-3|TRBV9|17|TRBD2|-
CASSPTGSGGATDTQYF
TGTGCCAGCAGCCCGACTGGTAGCGGGGGGGCCACAGATACGCAGTATTTT
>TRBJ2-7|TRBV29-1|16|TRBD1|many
CSVEGTGGESGYEQYF
TGCAGCGTTGAAGGTACAGGGGGCGAGAGTGGCTACGAGCAGTACTTC
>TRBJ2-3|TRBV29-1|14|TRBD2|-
CSVGRGGPTDTQYF
TGCAGCGTTGGGCGGGGGGGCCCTACAGATACGCAGTATTTT
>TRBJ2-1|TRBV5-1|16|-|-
CASSLRQGRSYNEQFF
TGCGCCAGCAGCTTGCGGCAGGGCCGCTCCTACAATGAGCAGTTCTTC
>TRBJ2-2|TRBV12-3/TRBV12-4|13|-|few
CASSLGLFGELFF
TGTGCCAGCAGTTTGGGACTGTTCGGGGAGCTGTTTTTT
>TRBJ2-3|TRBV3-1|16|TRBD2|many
CASSQGTRQLSDTQYF
TGTGCCAGCAGCCAGGGGACTAGACAATTGTCAGATACGCAGTATTTT
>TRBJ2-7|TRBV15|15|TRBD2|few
CATSSGLAGPYEQYF
TGTGCCACCAGCTCGGGACTAGCGGGGCCCTACGAGCAGTACTTC
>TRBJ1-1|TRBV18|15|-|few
CASSPSNQGTTEAFF
TGTGCCAGCTCACCTTCGAACCAGGGTACAACTGAAGCTTTCTTT
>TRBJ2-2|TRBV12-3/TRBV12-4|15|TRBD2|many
CASSGLAGFTGELFF
TGTGCCAGCAGTGGACTAGCGGGATTCACCGGGGAGCTGTTTTTT
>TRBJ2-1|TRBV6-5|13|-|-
CASSSDLRDEQFF
TGTGCCAGCAGTTCAGATTTACGCGATGAGCAGTTCTTC
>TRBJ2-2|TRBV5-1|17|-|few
CASSLAGRGPNTGELFF
TGCGCCAGCAGCTTGGCCGGCAGGGGCCCGAACACCGGGGAGCTGTTTTTT
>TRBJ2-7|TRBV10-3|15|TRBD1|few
CAISSTTGTGNEQYF
TGTGCCATCAGTTCCACCACCGGGACAGGGAACGAGCAGTACTTC
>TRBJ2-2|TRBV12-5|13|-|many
CASGLANTGELFF
TGTGCTAGTGGTTTGGCGAACACCGGGGAGCTGTTTTTT
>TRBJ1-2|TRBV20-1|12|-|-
CSAIVGASGYTF
TGCAGTGCTATCGTCGGGGCCTCTGGCTACACCTTC
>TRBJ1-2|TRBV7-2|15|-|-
CASSLESRGDYGYTF
TGTGCCAGCAGCTTAGAGTCGAGGGGGGACTATGGCTACACCTTC
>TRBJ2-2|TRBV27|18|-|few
CASSLSLVAGARNGELFF
TGTGCCAGCAGTTTATCGCTGGTCGCGGGGGCTAGGAACGGGGAGCTGTTTTTT